This T cell receptor beta chain was obtained from a study of blood T cell repertoires in COVID-19. At the level of the study: COVID-19 samples collected from the United States, Italy and Spain covered acute and convalescent phases. In each case, the material was cDNA or gDNA derived from T cells, B-cell-depleted T cells, or PBMCs.

The CDR3 length is 19 residues. Original analysis: Amplification of reference gene primers provided the estimated nucleated cell counts. Only in-frame clones appear in the TCRdb table, and some are missing; sequencing was by immunoSEQ multiplex PCR. V, J and clone size derive from that table, while D and trimming were established from the DNA sequence. This sample has 110,000 to 150,000 clones, with around nine tenths found just once. The V and J genes are TRBV21-1 and TRBJ1-5. TRBV21-1 has pseudogene status. The sequence derives from a man in his sixties with active or convalescent COVID-19. Material: peripheral blood. The DNA for the CDR3 is TGTGCCAGCAGCGACCAAGGAGGAAGGAAAAAGCTTAGCAATCAGCCCCAGCATTTT. Its translation is CASSDQGGRKKLSNQPQHF.